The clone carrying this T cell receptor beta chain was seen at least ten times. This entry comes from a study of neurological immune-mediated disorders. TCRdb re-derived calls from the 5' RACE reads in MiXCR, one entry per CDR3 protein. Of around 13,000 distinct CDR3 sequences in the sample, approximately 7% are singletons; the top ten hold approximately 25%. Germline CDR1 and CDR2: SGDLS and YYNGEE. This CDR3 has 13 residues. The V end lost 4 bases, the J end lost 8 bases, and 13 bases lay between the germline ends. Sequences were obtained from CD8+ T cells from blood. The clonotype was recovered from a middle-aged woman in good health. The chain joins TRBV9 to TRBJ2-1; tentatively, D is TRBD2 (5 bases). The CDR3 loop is CASSSPLADEQFF. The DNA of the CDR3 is TGTGCCAGCAGCTCCCCTCTAGCAGATGAGCAGTTCTTC. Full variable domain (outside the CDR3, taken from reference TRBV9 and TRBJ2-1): DSGVTQTPKHLITATGQRVTLRCSPRSGDLSVYWYQQSLDQGLQFLIQYYNGEERAKGNILERFSAQQFPDLHSELNLSSLELGDSALYFCASSSPLADEQFFGPGTRLTVL.